The source of this T cell receptor (beta chain) is a study of T cell repertoires in cytomegalovirus infection. At the level of the study: CMV infection plus the matching HLA type was flagged by public TCR beta signatures.

TCRdb reanalysed the reads using MiXCR and keeps one entry per CDR3 protein. The repertoire holds around 170,000 distinct CDR3 sequences, with approximately 17% as singletons. General study points: CMV-specific HLA-C-restricted TCR beta clonotypes dominated the ex vivo response. There were carriers of CMV plus the relevant HLA, and cumulative public TCR beta family frequency identified them.

This clonotype was detected a few times. Its antigen is not known. Germline CDR1 SEHNR, CDR2 FQNEAQ (reference sequence). CDR3 length: 16 residues. The trim removed 5 bases at V and 4 bases at J, leaving 8 bases unmatched. The source of this sequence is a human donor in good health (CMV status not recorded). Some clones in this sample may be carry-over from other donors' samples. V and J are TRBV7-9 and TRBJ1-4; 9 bases are shared with TRBD1. Sequencing was carried out using CD8+ T cells from PBMCs. CDR3 sequence reads: CASSPGADRGNEKLFF. CDR3 sequence (DNA): TGTGCCAGCAGCCCGGGAGCGGACAGGGGTAATGAAAAACTGTTTTTT.